The clone carrying this T cell receptor beta chain showed up just a few times. Its antigen is unidentified. For ophthalmopathy patients, the Clinical Activity Score was at least 3 and the NOSPECS grade at least 4; duration was under 3 months. The data belong to a study of T cells in Graves' hyperthyroidism and ophthalmopathy. Study observations and caveats: Most thyroid clonotypes with frequency above 0.001 were detected in blood.

The source material, RNA transcripts, was used to amplify TCR beta CDR3 regions. HTBI primers were employed in a first-round RT-PCR of the TCR CDR3. TCRdb processed the multiplex PCR reads anew with MiXCR; each CDR3 protein has one entry. The table records around 300,000 distinct CDR3 sequences, approximately 21% of them present only once. This CDR3 has 13 amino acids. V lost 4 bases to trimming and J lost 2 bases, with 6 bases between them. Sequenced material: blood. The receptor was isolated from a man aged 30 to 45 with Graves' ophthalmopathy. The chain has TRBV12-3 or TRBV12-4 and TRBJ1-5; D is uncertain. Here the CDR3 DNA reads TGTGCCAGCAGTTCAAAAGGCAATCAGCCCCAGCATTTT. Protein product: CASSSKGNQPQHF.